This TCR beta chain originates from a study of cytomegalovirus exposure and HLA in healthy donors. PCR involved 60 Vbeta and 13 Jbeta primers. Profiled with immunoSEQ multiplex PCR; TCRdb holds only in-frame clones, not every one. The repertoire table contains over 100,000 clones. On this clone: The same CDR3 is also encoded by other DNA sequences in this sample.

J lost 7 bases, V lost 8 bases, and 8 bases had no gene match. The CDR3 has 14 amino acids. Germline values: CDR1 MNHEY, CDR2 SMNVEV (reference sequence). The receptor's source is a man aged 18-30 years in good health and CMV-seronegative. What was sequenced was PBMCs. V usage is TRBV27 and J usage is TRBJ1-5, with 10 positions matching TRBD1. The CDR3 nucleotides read TGTGCCAGCGGCGACAGGGGGCTTCGGCAGCCCCAGCATTTT. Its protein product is CASGDRGLRQPQHF.